What follows are 8 T cell receptor beta chains derived from one specimen sequenced in a study of T cells in Graves' hyperthyroidism and ophthalmopathy. Authors of the study amplified TCR beta CDR3 regions from RNA transcripts. First-round RT-PCR targeting the TCR CDR3 was performed with the HTBI primer set. MiXCR, run by TCRdb on the multiplex PCR reads, gives a single entry per CDR3 protein. The sample has some 700,000 distinct CDR3 sequences, 15% to 20% seen once. Sequences were obtained from blood. These receptors all stem from a middle-aged man with Graves' hyperthyroidism.

Turning to this clonotype: Possible read error: a much larger clone is one base away. The V gene is TRBV7-9, the J gene TRBJ2-7, with 7 nucleotides matching TRBD1. V was clipped by 4 bases and J by 3 bases; unmatched bases: 12. The CDR3 covers 16 residues. The V gene's germline CDR1 is SEHNR and CDR2 FQNEAQ (reference sequence). The CDR3 here is CASSSIPVRDSYEQYF. In nucleotides, the CDR3 is TGTGCCAGCAGCTCAATTCCTGTTCGGGACAGCTACGAGCAGTACTTC.

At least ten counts were recorded for this clonotype. The CDR3 sequence is CASRSTGLGYNEQFF. The CDR3 DNA is TGTGCCAGCAGATCCACGGGACTTGGCTACAATGAGCAGTTCTTC. The chain recombines TRBV28 with TRBJ2-1; a weak D match, TRBD2 (6 bases). CDR1 and CDR2 from the germline V gene are MDHEN and SYDVKM. The V end lost 6 bases, the J end lost 3 bases, and 15 bases lay between the germline ends. This CDR3 has 15 residues.

This clonotype was seen only a few times. The rearrangement uses TRBV6-2 or TRBV6-3 and TRBJ2-3; no clear D. In germline, CDR1 is MNHEY, CDR2 SVGEGT. Trimming cost V 8 bases and J 3 bases, with 15 bases left between them. The CDR3 has 14 residues. CDR3 loop: CASSPYGGTDTQYF. The CDR3 region has the DNA TGTGCCAGCTCCCCTTACGGTGGAACAGATACGCAGTATTTT.

This clonotype was seen many times. The chain combines TRBV29-1 with TRBJ2-1; the D gene is possibly TRBD1 (5 bases). The CDR3 spans 16 residues. V shed 1 base and J shed 0 bases, with 13 bases lying between them. Looked up from germline, CDR1 is SQVTM and CDR2 is ANQGSEA. The CDR3 region is CSVEGRTISSYNEQFF. CDR3 coding DNA: TGCAGCGTTGAAGGCAGGACAATAAGCTCCTACAATGAGCAGTTCTTC.

Only a few counts were recorded for this clonotype. This clone may be a read error of a much larger clone one base away. The rearrangement links TRBV12-3 or TRBV12-4 to TRBJ2-7; no firm D call. Trimming stripped 6 bases from V and 2 bases from J, with 14 bases between. The CDR3 has 14 amino acids. The CDR3 loop is CASSQDGRTYEQYF. CDR3 in DNA: TGTGCCAGCAGCCAAGACGGCCGTACCTACGAGCAGTACTTC.

The V and J genes are TRBV28 and TRBJ1-5; a possible D gene is TRBD1 (5 bases). The CDR3 covers 14 residues. Trimming stripped 1 base from V and 6 bases from J, with 10 bases between. The germline V gene has CDR1 MDHEN and CDR2 SYDVKM. CDR3: CASSLSGDSQPQHF. CDR3 sequence (DNA): TGTGCCAGCAGTTTATCGGGGGATTCTCAGCCCCAGCATTTT.

This clonotype was seen repeatedly, ten times or more. The chain uses TRBV2 and TRBJ2-6; D is ambiguous. The V end lost 4 bases, the J end lost 2 bases, and 12 bases lay between the germline ends. CDR1 is SNHLY and CDR2 is FYNNEI in the germline V gene. CDR3 size: 16 residues. CDR3 sequence: CASSGQLRAGANVLTF. CDR3 coding DNA: TGTGCCAGCAGTGGGCAGCTTAGGGCTGGGGCCAACGTCCTGACTTTC.

This clonotype came up many times. The chain has TRBV12-3 or TRBV12-4 and TRBJ1-5, with a tentative D call TRBD1 (5 bases). The V and J ends lost 2 bases and 4 bases respectively, with 15 bases between them. CDR3 length: 16 amino acids. CDR3 amino acids: CASSLRLDSSNQPQHF. The DNA of the CDR3 is TGTGCCAGCAGTTTAAGGTTAGACAGCTCAAATCAGCCCCAGCATTTT.